This is a list of T cell receptor beta chains from one sample in a study of T cells expressing NK-cell markers. TCRdb re-called the 5' RACE reads; one entry per CDR3 protein, DNA not given. The sample totals approximately 440,000 distinct CDR3 sequences. Sequenced material: blood T cells: a sorted CD56 or NKG2C T cell subset, CD4+ or CD8+ T cells, or bulk PBMC T cells (not recorded which). The source is a woman aged 50 to 60 in good health. CDR3s include the opening cysteine and the closing phenylalanine or tryptophan.

CDR3 length: 14
V gene: TRBV7-8
J gene: TRBJ2-1
CDR3 protein: CASSFNRAGNEQFF

CDR3 length: 14
V gene: TRBV6-1
J gene: TRBJ2-2
CDR3 protein: CASSENVVAGELFF

CDR3 length: 15
V gene: TRBV7-2
J gene: TRBJ1-5
CDR3 protein: CASSTRTGAGQPQHF

CDR3 length: 16
V gene: TRBV7-6
J gene: TRBJ2-3
CDR3 protein: CASSPRTSGPTDTQYF

CDR3 length: 13
V gene: TRBV5-1
J gene: TRBJ1-1
CDR3 protein: CASRSTGYTEAFF

CDR3 length: 14
V gene: TRBV10-2
J gene: TRBJ1-1
CDR3 protein: CASSEGQGGTEAFF

CDR3 length: 11
V gene: TRBV2
J gene: TRBJ2-1
CDR3 protein: CASRGLGEQFF

CDR3 length: 12
V gene: TRBV6-5
J gene: TRBJ1-2
CDR3 protein: CASSPLIGGYTF

CDR3 length: 16
V gene: TRBV4-1
J gene: TRBJ2-7
CDR3 protein: CASSQGLAARDYEQYF

CDR3 length: 13
V gene: TRBV10-1
J gene: TRBJ2-3
CDR3 protein: CASSDPASDTQYF

CDR3 length: 16
V gene: TRBV29-1
J gene: TRBJ1-2
CDR3 protein: CSVARTGGGGDYGYTF

CDR3 length: 16
V gene: TRBV7-2
J gene: TRBJ2-5
CDR3 protein: CASSIPEAYKKETQYF

CDR3 length: 13
V gene: TRBV29-1
J gene: TRBJ1-2
CDR3 protein: CSVVWGRGYGYTF

CDR3 length: 14
V gene: TRBV27
J gene: TRBJ2-4
CDR3 protein: CASSLVGEGNIQYF

CDR3 length: 13
V gene: TRBV9
J gene: TRBJ2-7
CDR3 protein: CASSVVPSNEQYF

CDR3 length: 14
V gene: TRBV12-3/TRBV12-4
J gene: TRBJ1-1
CDR3 protein: CASTPPRGFTEAFF

CDR3 length: 13
V gene: TRBV6-5
J gene: TRBJ2-1
CDR3 protein: CASASGRFNEQFF

CDR3 length: 15
V gene: TRBV6-5
J gene: TRBJ2-1
CDR3 protein: CASSYRQGVYDEQFF

CDR3 length: 13
V gene: TRBV5-4
J gene: TRBJ2-7
CDR3 protein: CASSPGTSREQYF

CDR3 length: 16
V gene: TRBV10-3
J gene: TRBJ2-5
CDR3 protein: CAISDPPDRNQETQYF

CDR3 length: 11
V gene: TRBV24-1
J gene: TRBJ2-3
CDR3 protein: CATGSTDTQYF

CDR3 length: 19
V gene: TRBV11-2
J gene: TRBJ1-1
CDR3 protein: CASSLADMWDRGKNTEAFF

CDR3 length: 19
V gene: TRBV7-9
J gene: TRBJ2-7
CDR3 protein: CASSDGQGERGTSPYEQYF

CDR3 length: 16
V gene: TRBV4-1
J gene: TRBJ1-1
CDR3 protein: CASSQEGEGGGTPAFF

CDR3 length: 13
V gene: TRBV29-1
J gene: TRBJ2-2
CDR3 protein: CSVDEGYTGELFF

CDR3 length: 14
V gene: TRBV3-1
J gene: TRBJ2-3
CDR3 protein: CASSQASPPYTQYF

CDR3 length: 14
V gene: TRBV20-1
J gene: TRBJ1-3
CDR3 protein: CSARTGGWGNTIYF

CDR3 length: 13
V gene: TRBV6-5
J gene: TRBJ2-2
CDR3 protein: CATGRVNTGELFF

CDR3 length: 17
V gene: TRBV4-2
J gene: TRBJ2-3
CDR3 protein: CASSQGLAGPRGDTQYF

CDR3 length: 15
V gene: TRBV5-4
J gene: TRBJ2-3
CDR3 protein: CASSGTGPQTDTQYF

CDR3 length: 14
V gene: TRBV2
J gene: TRBJ2-7
CDR3 protein: CASEGGKGSREQYF

CDR3 length: 14
V gene: TRBV20-1
J gene: TRBJ2-5
CDR3 protein: CSARRMQGLETQYF

CDR3 length: 14
V gene: TRBV12-3/TRBV12-4
J gene: TRBJ1-1
CDR3 protein: CASSPSRGNTEAFF

CDR3 length: 14
V gene: TRBV12-3/TRBV12-4
J gene: TRBJ1-2
CDR3 protein: CASSLLLGAGGYTF

CDR3 length: 16
V gene: TRBV11-2
J gene: TRBJ2-5
CDR3 protein: CASRSPRDRGRETQYF

CDR3 length: 16
V gene: TRBV24-1
J gene: TRBJ2-1
CDR3 protein: CATSERLAGKDNEQFF

CDR3 length: 13
V gene: TRBV9
J gene: TRBJ2-4
CDR3 protein: CASSEGAKNIQYF

CDR3 length: 18
V gene: TRBV4-1
J gene: TRBJ2-1
CDR3 protein: CASSLRLAGGLSPDEQFF

CDR3 length: 13
V gene: TRBV29-1
J gene: TRBJ2-5
CDR3 protein: CSVEERVGGTQYF

CDR3 length: 13
V gene: TRBV3-1
J gene: TRBJ2-5
CDR3 protein: CASSQDTKGTQYF

CDR3 length: 16
V gene: TRBV5-1
J gene: TRBJ2-5
CDR3 protein: CASSLAPTGDTETQYF

CDR3 length: 13
V gene: TRBV5-1
J gene: TRBJ1-1
CDR3 protein: CASSLDVGFEAFF

CDR3 length: 16
V gene: TRBV6-2/TRBV6-3
J gene: TRBJ2-4
CDR3 protein: CASSYQREGRMNIQYF

CDR3 length: 19
V gene: TRBV7-9
J gene: TRBJ2-4
CDR3 protein: CASSLAGLAGGLAKNIQYF

CDR3 length: 14
V gene: TRBV2
J gene: TRBJ2-3
CDR3 protein: CASSVMQVSDTQYF

CDR3 length: 14
V gene: TRBV29-1
J gene: TRBJ2-1
CDR3 protein: CSVRTRLGYNEQFF

CDR3 length: 15
V gene: TRBV12-3/TRBV12-4
J gene: TRBJ2-7
CDR3 protein: CASSLSGGTSYEQYF

CDR3 length: 14
V gene: TRBV12-3/TRBV12-4
J gene: TRBJ2-7
CDR3 protein: CASSLFQGGYEQYF

CDR3 length: 14
V gene: TRBV10-3
J gene: TRBJ2-1
CDR3 protein: CAISALAGDNEQFF

CDR3 length: 15
V gene: TRBV7-6
J gene: TRBJ1-2
CDR3 protein: CASSAMDRGSYGYTF

CDR3 length: 11
V gene: TRBV28
J gene: TRBJ2-7
CDR3 protein: CASSLMSVEYF

CDR3 length: 15
V gene: TRBV12-3/TRBV12-4
J gene: TRBJ2-3
CDR3 protein: CASSLGGDSRDTQYF

CDR3 length: 16
V gene: TRBV2
J gene: TRBJ2-2
CDR3 protein: CASSEERTGISGELFF

CDR3 length: 15
V gene: TRBV30
J gene: TRBJ2-2
CDR3 protein: CAWSRLTLNTGELFF

CDR3 length: 15
V gene: TRBV5-1
J gene: TRBJ2-7
CDR3 protein: CASSLNNRGPYEQYF